This TCR beta chain was recorded in a study of cytomegalovirus exposure and HLA in healthy donors. The CDR3 spans 15 residues. Germline V lookup: CDR1 SGHRS, CDR2 YFSETQ. The germline V and J ends were trimmed by 5 bases and 0 bases, with 14 bases remaining between them. Primers: 60 Vbeta forward and 13 Jbeta reverse. Some clones are missing from TCRdb's copy, which holds only in-frame ones; the method was immunoSEQ multiplex PCR. The sample's table shows 100,000 to 150,000 clones. This chain links TRBV5-1 with TRBJ1-1; no definite D call. The sequenced sample consisted of PBMCs. This clonotype originated in a man between 18 and 29 years old in good health and CMV-seronegative. CDR3 DNA: TGCGCCAGCAGAGATTCGTCGTACATGAACACTGAAGCTTTCTTT. Translating gives CASRDSSYMNTEAFF.